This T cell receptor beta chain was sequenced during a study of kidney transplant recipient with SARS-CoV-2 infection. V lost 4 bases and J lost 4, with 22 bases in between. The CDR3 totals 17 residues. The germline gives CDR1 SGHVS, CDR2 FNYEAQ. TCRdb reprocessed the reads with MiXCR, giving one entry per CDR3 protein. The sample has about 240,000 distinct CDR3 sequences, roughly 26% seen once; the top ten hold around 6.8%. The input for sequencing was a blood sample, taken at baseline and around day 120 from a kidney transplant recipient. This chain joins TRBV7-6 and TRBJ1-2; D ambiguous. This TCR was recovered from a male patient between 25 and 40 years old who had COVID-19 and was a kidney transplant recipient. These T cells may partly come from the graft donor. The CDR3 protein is CASSYESESQKTYGYTF. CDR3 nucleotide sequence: TGTGCCAGCAGCTACGAAAGTGAATCTCAAAAGACCTATGGCTACACCTTC.